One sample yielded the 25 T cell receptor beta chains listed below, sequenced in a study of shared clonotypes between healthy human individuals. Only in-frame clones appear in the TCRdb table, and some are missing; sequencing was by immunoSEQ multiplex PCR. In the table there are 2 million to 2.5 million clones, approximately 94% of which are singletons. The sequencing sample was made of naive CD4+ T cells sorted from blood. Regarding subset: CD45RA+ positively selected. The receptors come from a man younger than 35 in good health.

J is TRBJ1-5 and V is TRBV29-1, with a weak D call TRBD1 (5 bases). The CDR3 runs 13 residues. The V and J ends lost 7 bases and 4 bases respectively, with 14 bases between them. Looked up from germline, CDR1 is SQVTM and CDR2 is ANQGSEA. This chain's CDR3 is CSAYSGGNQPQHF. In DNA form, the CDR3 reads TGCAGCGCCTACAGCGGGGGGAATCAGCCCCAGCATTTT.

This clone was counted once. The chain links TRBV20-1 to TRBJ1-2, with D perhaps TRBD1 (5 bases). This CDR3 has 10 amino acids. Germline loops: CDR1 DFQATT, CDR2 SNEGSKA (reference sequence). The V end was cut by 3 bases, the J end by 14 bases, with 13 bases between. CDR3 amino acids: CSASEGARTF. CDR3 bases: TGCAGTGCTAGCGAAGGGGCCCGTACCTTC.

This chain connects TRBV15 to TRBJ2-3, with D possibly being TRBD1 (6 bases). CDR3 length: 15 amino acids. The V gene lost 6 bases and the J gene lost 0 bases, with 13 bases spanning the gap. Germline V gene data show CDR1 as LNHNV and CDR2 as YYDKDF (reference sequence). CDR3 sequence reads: CATRRTASSTDTQYF. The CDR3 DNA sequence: TGTGCCACCAGAAGGACAGCCTCTAGCACAGATACGCAGTATTTT.

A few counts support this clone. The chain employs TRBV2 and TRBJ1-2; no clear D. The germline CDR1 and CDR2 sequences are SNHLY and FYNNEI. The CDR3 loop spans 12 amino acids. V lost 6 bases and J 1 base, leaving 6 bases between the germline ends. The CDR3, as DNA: TGTGCCAGCAGCACAAGTAACTATGGCTACACCTTC. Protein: CASSTSNYGYTF.

This CDR3 reads CASSQEEGKKSNQPQHF. The CDR3 region has the DNA TGCGCCAGCAGCCAAGAGGAGGGAAAGAAGAGCAATCAGCCCCAGCATTTT. The chain carries TRBV4-1 and TRBJ1-5, with D unclear. The CDR3 totals 17 residues. Trimming stripped 0 bases from V and 1 base from J, with 13 bases between. Germline CDR1 and CDR2: MGHRA and YSYEKL.

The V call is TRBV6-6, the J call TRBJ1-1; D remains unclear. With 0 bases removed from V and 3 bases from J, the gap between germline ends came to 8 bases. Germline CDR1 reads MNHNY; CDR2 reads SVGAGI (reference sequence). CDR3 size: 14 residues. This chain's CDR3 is CASSYSRAHTEAFF. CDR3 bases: TGTGCCAGCAGTTACTCGAGGGCACACACTGAAGCTTTCTTT.

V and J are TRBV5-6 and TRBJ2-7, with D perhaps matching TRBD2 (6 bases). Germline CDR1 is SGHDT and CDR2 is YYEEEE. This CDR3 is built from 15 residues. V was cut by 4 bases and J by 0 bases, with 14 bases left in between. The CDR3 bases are TGTGCCAGCAGCCCCCGGGACTCTTACTCCTACGAGCAGTACTTC. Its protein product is CASSPRDSYSYEQYF.

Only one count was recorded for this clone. CDR3 nucleotide sequence: TGTGCCAGCAGCCCATGGACAGGGGGCGGTTCTGGGGCCAACGTCCTGACTTTC. This translates into CASSPWTGGGSGANVLTF. V usage is TRBV5-4 and J usage is TRBJ2-6, with 11 bases identical to TRBD1. CDR3 length: 18 residues. Germline V gene lookup returns CDR1 SGHNT and CDR2 YYREEE (reference sequence). V shed 4 bases and J 1 base; nucleotides not matched to a gene: 7.

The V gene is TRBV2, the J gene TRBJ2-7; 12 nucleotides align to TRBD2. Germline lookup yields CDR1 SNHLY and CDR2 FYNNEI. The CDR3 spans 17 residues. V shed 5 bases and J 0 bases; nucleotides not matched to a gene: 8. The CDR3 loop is CASSPWTSGTSSYEQYF. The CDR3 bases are TGTGCCAGCAGTCCCTGGACTAGCGGGACAAGCTCCTACGAGCAGTACTTC.

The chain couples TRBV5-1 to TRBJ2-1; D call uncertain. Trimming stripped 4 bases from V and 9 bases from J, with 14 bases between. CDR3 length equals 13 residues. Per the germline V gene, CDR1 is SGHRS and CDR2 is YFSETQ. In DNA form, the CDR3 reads TGCGCCAGCAGCGCGGACCTAACCGGTGAGCAGTTCTTC. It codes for CASSADLTGEQFF.

CDR3 residues: CASSSQAGGPSTGELFF. In nucleotides, the CDR3 is TGCGCCAGCAGCTCTCAAGCGGGGGGGCCGAGCACCGGGGAGCTGTTTTTT. The chain recombines TRBV5-1 with TRBJ2-2; 10 nucleotides agree with TRBD2. The CDR3 is 17 residues long. From germline, CDR1 is SGHRS and CDR2 YFSETQ. J gave up 4 bases and V 3 bases, and 9 bases lay outside the gene matches.

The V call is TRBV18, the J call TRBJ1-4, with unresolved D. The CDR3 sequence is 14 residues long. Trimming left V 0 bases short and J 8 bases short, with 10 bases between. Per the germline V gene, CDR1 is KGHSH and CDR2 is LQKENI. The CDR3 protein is CASSPPGGVEKLFF. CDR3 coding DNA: TGTGCCAGCTCACCACCGGGCGGGGTCGAAAAACTGTTTTTT.

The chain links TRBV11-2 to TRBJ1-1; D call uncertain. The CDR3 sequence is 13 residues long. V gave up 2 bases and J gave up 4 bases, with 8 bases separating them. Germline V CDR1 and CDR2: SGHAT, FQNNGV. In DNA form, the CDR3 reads TGTGCCAGCAGCTTAATGGTGGGCACTGAAGCTTTCTTT. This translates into CASSLMVGTEAFF.

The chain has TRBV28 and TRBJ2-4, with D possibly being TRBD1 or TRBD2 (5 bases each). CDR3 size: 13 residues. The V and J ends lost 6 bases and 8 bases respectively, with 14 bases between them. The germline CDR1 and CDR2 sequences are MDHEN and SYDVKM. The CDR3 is CASSRGGFDIQYF. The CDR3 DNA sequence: TGTGCCAGCAGCCGGGGCGGGTTTGACATTCAGTACTTC.

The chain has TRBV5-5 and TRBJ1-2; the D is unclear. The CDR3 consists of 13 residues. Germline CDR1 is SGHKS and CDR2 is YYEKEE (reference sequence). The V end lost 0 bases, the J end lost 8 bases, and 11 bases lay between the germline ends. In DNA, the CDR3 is TGTGCCAGCAGCTTGGGGTACAGCGCCGGCTACACCTTC. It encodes CASSLGYSAGYTF.

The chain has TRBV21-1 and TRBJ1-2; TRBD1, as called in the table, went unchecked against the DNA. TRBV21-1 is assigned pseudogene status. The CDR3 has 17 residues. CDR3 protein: CASSDLFREIGKYGYTF. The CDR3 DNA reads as TGTGCCAGCAGCGATTTGTTCAGGGAAATTGGAAAATATGGCTACACCTTC.

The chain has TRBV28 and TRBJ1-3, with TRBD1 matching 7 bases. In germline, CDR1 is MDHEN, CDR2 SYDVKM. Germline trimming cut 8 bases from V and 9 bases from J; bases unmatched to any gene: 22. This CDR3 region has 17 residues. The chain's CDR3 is CASCPPNRQGPGSTIYF. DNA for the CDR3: TGTGCCAGCTGCCCACCCAATCGACAGGGCCCGGGGAGCACCATATATTTT.

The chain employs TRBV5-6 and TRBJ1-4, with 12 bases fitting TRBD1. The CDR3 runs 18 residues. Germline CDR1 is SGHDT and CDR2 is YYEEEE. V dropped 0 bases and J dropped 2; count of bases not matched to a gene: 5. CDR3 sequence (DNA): TGTGCCAGCAGCTTGGACCGGGACAGGGGGCCTACTAATGAAAAACTGTTTTTT. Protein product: CASSLDRDRGPTNEKLFF.

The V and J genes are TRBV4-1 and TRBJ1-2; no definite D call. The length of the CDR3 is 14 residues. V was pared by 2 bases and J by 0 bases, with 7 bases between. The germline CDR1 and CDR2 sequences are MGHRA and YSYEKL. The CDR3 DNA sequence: TGCGCCAGCAGCCAATACATATCTAACTATGGCTACACCTTC. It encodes CASSQYISNYGYTF.

CDR3 nucleotide sequence: TGCGCCAGCAGTCGGGACGCCAGTCTTTCCGAGCAGTACTTC. Translation gives CASSRDASLSEQYF. The chain joins TRBV10-1 to TRBJ2-7; the D gene could be TRBD1 or TRBD2 (5 bases each). Germline V CDR1 and CDR2: WNHNN, SYGVQD (reference sequence). CDR3 length: 14 residues. V dropped 5 bases and J dropped 6 bases, with 17 bases sitting between them.

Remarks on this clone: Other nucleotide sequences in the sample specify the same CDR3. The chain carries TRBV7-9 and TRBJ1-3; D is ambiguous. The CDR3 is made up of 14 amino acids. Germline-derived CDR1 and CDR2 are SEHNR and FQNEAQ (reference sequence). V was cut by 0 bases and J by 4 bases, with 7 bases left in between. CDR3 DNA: TGTGCCAGCAGCTTAGCCGGAGGAGGAAACACCATATATTTT. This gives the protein CASSLAGGGNTIYF.

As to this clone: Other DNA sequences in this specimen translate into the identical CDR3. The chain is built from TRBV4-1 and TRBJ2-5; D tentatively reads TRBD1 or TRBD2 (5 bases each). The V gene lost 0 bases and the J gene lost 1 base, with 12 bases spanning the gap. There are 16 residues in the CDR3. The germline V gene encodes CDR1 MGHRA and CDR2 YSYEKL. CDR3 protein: CASSQDGRGGQETQYF. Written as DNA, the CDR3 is TGCGCCAGCAGCCAAGATGGTCGTGGGGGCCAAGAGACCCAGTACTTC.

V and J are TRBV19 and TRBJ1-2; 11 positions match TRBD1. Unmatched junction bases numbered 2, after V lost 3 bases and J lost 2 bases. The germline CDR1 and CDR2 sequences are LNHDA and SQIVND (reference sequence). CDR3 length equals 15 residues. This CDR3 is CASSMDRGRNYGYTF. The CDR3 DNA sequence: TGTGCCAGTAGTATGGACAGGGGGCGAAACTATGGCTACACCTTC.

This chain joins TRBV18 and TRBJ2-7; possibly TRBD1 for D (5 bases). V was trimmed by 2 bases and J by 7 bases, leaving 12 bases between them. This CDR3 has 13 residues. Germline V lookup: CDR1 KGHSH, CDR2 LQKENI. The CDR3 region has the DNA TGTGCCAGCTCACCAATCAGGGCCGAGGAGCAGTACTTC. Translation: CASSPIRAEEQYF.

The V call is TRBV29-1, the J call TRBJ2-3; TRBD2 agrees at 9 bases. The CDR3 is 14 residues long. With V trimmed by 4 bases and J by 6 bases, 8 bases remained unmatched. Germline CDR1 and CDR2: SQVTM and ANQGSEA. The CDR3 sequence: CSVGSSGAGDTQYF. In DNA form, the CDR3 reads TGCAGCGTTGGGTCTAGCGGGGCGGGTGATACGCAGTATTTT.